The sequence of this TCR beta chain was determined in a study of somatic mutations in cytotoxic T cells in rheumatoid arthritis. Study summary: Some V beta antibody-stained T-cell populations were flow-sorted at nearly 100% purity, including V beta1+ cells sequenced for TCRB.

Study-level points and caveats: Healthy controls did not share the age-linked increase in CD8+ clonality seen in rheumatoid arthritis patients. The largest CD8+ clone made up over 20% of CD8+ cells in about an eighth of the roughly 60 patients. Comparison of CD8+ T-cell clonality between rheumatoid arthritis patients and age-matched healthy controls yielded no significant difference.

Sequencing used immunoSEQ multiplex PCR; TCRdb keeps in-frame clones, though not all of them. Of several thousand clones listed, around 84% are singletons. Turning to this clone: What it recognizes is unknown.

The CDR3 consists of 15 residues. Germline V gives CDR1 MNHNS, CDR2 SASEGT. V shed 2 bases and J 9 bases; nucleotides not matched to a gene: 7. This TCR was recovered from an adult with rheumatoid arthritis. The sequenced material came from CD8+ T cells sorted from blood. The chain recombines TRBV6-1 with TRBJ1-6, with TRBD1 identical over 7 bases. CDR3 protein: CASSEQGDSGSPLHF. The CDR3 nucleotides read TGTGCCAGCAGTGAACAGGGGGACAGCGGTTCACCCCTCCACTTT.